This entry lists 26 T cell receptor beta chains sequenced from one sample in a study of blood T cell repertoires in COVID-19. Data came from immunoSEQ multiplex PCR; TCRdb stores just in-frame clones and leaves some out. This sample has about 220,000 clones, with about 85% found just once. Sequencing was done on a sample of peripheral blood. These receptor sequences come from a man over 45 who had recovered from COVID-19.

The CDR3 sequence: CASSFQGSYEQYF. DNA of the CDR3: TGTGCCAGCAGTTTCCAGGGCTCCTACGAGCAGTACTTC. The rearrangement joins TRBV12-3 or TRBV12-4 to TRBJ2-7; D may be TRBD1 (5 bases). This CDR3 region has 13 residues. The V gene lost 3 bases and the J gene lost 0 bases, with 6 bases spanning the gap.

The V gene is TRBV2, the J gene TRBJ2-7, with D tentatively TRBD2 (5 bases). V was trimmed by 6 bases and J by 0 bases, leaving 15 bases between them. Germline CDR1 SNHLY, CDR2 FYNNEI. The CDR3 is 15 residues long. CDR3 nucleotide sequence: TGTGCCAGCAGCGATAGTCGGGATAGCTCCTACGAGCAGTACTTC. As protein: CASSDSRDSSYEQYF.

The chain links TRBV5-1 to TRBJ2-3; 15 nucleotides line up with TRBD2. This CDR3 is 18 amino acids long. Germline-derived CDR1 and CDR2 are SGHRS and YFSETQ. The J segment lost 4 bases and the V segment lost 2 bases, leaving 8 bases of the junction unmatched. CDR3 residues: CASSFTGLAGGVADTQYF. In DNA, the CDR3 is TGCGCCAGCAGCTTCACTGGACTAGCGGGAGGGGTGGCAGATACGCAGTATTTT.

V and J are TRBV19 and TRBJ1-1; D not certain. Germline CDR1 is LNHDA and CDR2 is SQIVND (reference sequence). V lost 4 bases and J 3 bases, leaving 18 bases between the germline ends. This CDR3 contains 16 residues. CDR3 loop: CASSRIQEEIHTEAFF. CDR3 nucleotide sequence: TGTGCCAGTAGTAGGATCCAAGAGGAAATTCACACTGAAGCTTTCTTT. The full variable domain, rest sourced from reference TRBV19 and TRBJ1-1, is DGGITQSPKYLFRKEGQNVTLSCEQNLNHDAMYWYRQDPGQGLRLIYYSQIVNDFQKGDIAEGYSVSREKKESFPLTVTSAQKNPTAFYLCASSRIQEEIHTEAFFGQGTRLTVV.

The chain couples TRBV3-1 (or the pseudogene TRBV3-2) to TRBJ2-3; 9 nucleotides agree with TRBD2. CDR1 LGHDT and CDR2 YNNKEL come from the germline V gene (reference sequence). CDR3 length: 14 amino acids. V lost 5 bases, J lost 11 bases, and 11 bases stayed unmatched. The CDR3 is CASSDFSGSRGQYF. CDR3 DNA sequence: TGTGCCAGCAGCGATTTTAGCGGGAGCCGTGGGCAGTATTTT.

The chain is built from TRBV11-2 and TRBJ2-5; 9 bases fit TRBD2. Germline trimming cut 1 base from V and 6 bases from J; bases unmatched to any gene: 9. The CDR3 is made up of 16 amino acids. CDR1 and CDR2 from the germline V gene are SGHAT and FQNNGV. The DNA for the CDR3 is TGTGCCAGCAGCTTAGGAGGCGGGAGGGCCGGAAAGACCCAGTACTTC. Its translation is CASSLGGGRAGKTQYF.

The gene calls are TRBV6-5 and TRBJ2-7; a possible D gene is TRBD1 (6 bases). The CDR3 length is 12 residues. The germline CDR1 and CDR2 sequences are MNHEY and SVGAGI. V lost 7 bases to trimming and J lost 3 bases, with 10 bases between them. Here the CDR3 reads CASTAGDYEQYF. The CDR3, as DNA: TGTGCCAGCACTGCAGGGGACTACGAGCAGTACTTC.

CDR3 sequence (DNA): TGTGCCAGCACCCAGGGCTACAATGAGCAGTTCTTC. The encoded protein is CASTQGYNEQFF. The rearrangement links TRBV2 to TRBJ2-1; D perhaps matches TRBD1 (5 bases). Germline V gene lookup returns CDR1 SNHLY and CDR2 FYNNEI. V shed 7 bases and J shed 3 bases, with 7 bases lying between them. The CDR3 is 12 residues long.

The J gene is TRBJ1-5, the V gene TRBV6-5; unclear D gene. V lost 2 bases and J lost 0, with 2 bases in between. CDR1 and CDR2 from the germline V gene are MNHEY and SVGAGI. This CDR3 has 13 amino acids. The CDR3 bases are TGTGCCAGCAGTTACCGTAGCAATCAGCCCCAGCATTTT. Translation gives CASSYRSNQPQHF.

This chain links TRBV11-2 with TRBJ2-5, with 8 nucleotides matching TRBD1. This CDR3 is built from 15 residues. The V gene's germline CDR1 is SGHAT and CDR2 FQNNGV. Germline trimming cut 5 bases from V and 3 bases from J; bases unmatched to any gene: 8. The CDR3: CASSHSDRAKETQYF. CDR3 nucleotide sequence: TGTGCCAGCAGCCATTCGGACAGGGCCAAAGAGACCCAGTACTTC. The full variable domain, with the rest looked up from reference TRBV11-2 and TRBJ2-5, is EAGVAQSPRYKIIEKRQSVAFWCNPISGHATLYWYQQILGQGPKLLIQFQNNGVVDDSQLPKDRFSAERLKGVDSTLKIQPAKLEDSAVYLCASSHSDRAKETQYFGPGTRLLVL.

The V and J genes are TRBV27 and TRBJ2-2; TRBD2 aligns across 11 bases. V lost 6 bases to trimming and J lost 6 bases; unmatched junction nucleotides: 3. The germline V gene has CDR1 MNHEY and CDR2 SMNVEV (reference sequence). The CDR3 is 14 residues long. The CDR3 bases are TGTGCCAGCAGGGCTAGCGGGAGGTCCGGGGAGCTGTTTTTT. Translating gives CASRASGRSGELFF.

J is TRBJ2-6 and V is TRBV9, with 12 positions matching TRBD1. In germline, CDR1 is SGDLS, CDR2 YYNGEE. Unmatched junction bases numbered 11, after V lost 2 bases and J lost 5 bases. This CDR3 is built from 19 residues. The CDR3 here is CASSVETGTGGQRANVLTF. CDR3 sequence (DNA): TGTGCCAGCAGCGTTGAAACCGGGACAGGGGGCCAAAGGGCCAACGTCCTGACTTTC.

The rearrangement links TRBV30 to TRBJ2-5; 9 nucleotides align to TRBD2. Germline V gene lookup returns CDR1 GTSNPN and CDR2 SVGIG (reference sequence). The CDR3 extends over 14 amino acids. V gave up 6 bases and J gave up 4 bases; unmatched junction bases: 9. DNA for the CDR3: TGTGCCTGTCTTGAGCGGGAGGTCAGAGAGACCCAGTACTTC. Its translation is CACLEREVRETQYF. Drawing the rest from reference TRBV30 and TRBJ2-5, the complete variable domain is SQTIHQWPATLVQPVGSPLSLECTVEGTSNPNLYWYRQAAGRGLQLLFYSVGIGQISSEVPQNLSASRPQDRQFILSSKKLLLSDSGFYLCACLEREVRETQYFGPGTRLLVL.

This clone showed up just once. This chain uses TRBV27 with TRBJ2-7, with D tentatively TRBD2 (6 bases). The CDR3 extends over 15 amino acids. Trimming took 2 bases from V and 0 from J, leaving 11 bases between them. From germline, CDR1 is MNHEY and CDR2 SMNVEV (reference sequence). The CDR3 region is CASSLRTTSSYEQYF. DNA for the CDR3: TGTGCCAGCAGTTTAAGGACTACCTCCTCCTACGAGCAGTACTTC.

The chain has TRBV2 and TRBJ2-7, with D possibly TRBD2 on 7 matching bases. Germline CDR1 is SNHLY and CDR2 is FYNNEI. The V and J ends lost 4 bases and 2 bases respectively, with 18 bases between them. The CDR3 loop spans 16 amino acids. The chain's CDR3 is CASSGGRGASAYEQYF. Here the CDR3 DNA reads TGTGCCAGCAGTGGGGGCCGGGGGGCGAGTGCCTACGAGCAGTACTTC.

V and J are TRBV4-1 and TRBJ2-7; D remains unclear. The V and J ends lost 3 bases and 0 bases respectively, with 18 bases between them. The CDR3 has 17 amino acids. Germline CDR1 MGHRA, CDR2 YSYEKL. Here the CDR3 reads CASSHQVTTYSSYEQYF. The CDR3 nucleotides read TGCGCCAGCAGCCATCAGGTTACAACCTATAGCTCCTACGAGCAGTACTTC.

Here the CDR3 reads CASSPVRIRTSGSGYEQYF. Here the CDR3 DNA reads TGTGCCAGCTCACCGGTCAGGATAAGGACTAGCGGGAGTGGTTACGAGCAGTACTTC. V and J are TRBV18 and TRBJ2-7, with 13 bases lining up with TRBD2. Unmatched junction bases numbered 15, after V lost 3 bases and J lost 4 bases. CDR1 KGHSH and CDR2 LQKENI come from the germline V gene. There are 19 residues in the CDR3. The full variable domain, rest sourced from reference TRBV18 and TRBJ2-7, is NAGVMQNPRHLVRRRGQEARLRCSPMKGHSHVYWYRQLPEEGLKFMVYLQKENIIDESGMPKERFSAEFPKEGPSILRIQQVVRGDSAAYFCASSPVRIRTSGSGYEQYFGPGTRLTVT.

This chain uses TRBV29-1 with TRBJ1-2; maybe TRBD1 (6 bases). Trimming removed 7 bases at V and 4 bases at J, with 13 bases between. This CDR3 is 12 amino acids long. The germline V gene has CDR1 SQVTM and CDR2 ANQGSEA. CDR3 coding DNA: TGCAGCGCACAACAGGGCAGCTATGGCTACACCTTC. Protein: CSAQQGSYGYTF. Complete variable domain (other parts from reference TRBV29-1 and TRBJ1-2): SAVISQKPSRDICQRGTSLTIQCQVDSQVTMMFWYRQQPGQSLTLIATANQGSEATYESGFVIDKFPISRPNLTFSTLTVSNMSPEDSSIYLCSAQQGSYGYTFGSGTRLTVV.

The V call is TRBV19, the J call TRBJ2-6; 7 bases line up with TRBD1. Germline assignment: CDR1 LNHDA and CDR2 SQIVND (reference sequence). The CDR3 sequence is 17 residues long. The V segment lost 4 bases and the J segment 0 bases; nucleotides outside the gene matches: 6. CDR3 bases: TGTGCCAGTAGTACCCGACAGGGTGGCTCTGGGGCCAACGTCCTGACTTTC. Residues: CASSTRQGGSGANVLTF.

This rearrangement joins TRBV6-5 to TRBJ2-3; 8 bases agree with TRBD2. From germline, CDR1 is MNHEY and CDR2 SVGAGI. This CDR3 comprises 14 residues. V gave up 7 bases and J gave up 0 bases; unmatched junction bases: 3. CDR3 protein: CASKTSGSTDTQYF. CDR3 bases: TGTGCCAGCAAAACTAGCGGCAGCACAGATACGCAGTATTTT.

CDR3 protein: CASSRDRGVAEQYF. Here the CDR3 DNA reads TGTGCCAGCAGCCGGGACAGGGGGGTGGCCGAGCAGTACTTC. The chain carries TRBV5-6 and TRBJ2-7; 11 bases map to TRBD1. CDR1 is SGHDT, CDR2 YYEEEE, per germline. The ends lost 4 bases at V and 6 bases at J; junction bases unmatched: 6. The CDR3 is 14 amino acids.

This chain links TRBV27 with TRBJ2-7; no clear D. Germline V gene sequence: CDR1 MNHEY, CDR2 SMNVEV (reference sequence). The CDR3 spans 14 residues. The V end was cut by 7 bases, the J end by 3 bases, with 16 bases between. CDR3 loop: CASKMDYSRYEQYF. The CDR3 coding sequence is TGTGCCAGCAAAATGGATTACAGTCGCTACGAGCAGTACTTC.

The CDR3 DNA follows: TGTGCCAGCAGCTTAGTGGCAGGGATCACTTACAATGAGCAGTTCTTC. It specifies CASSLVAGITYNEQFF. V is TRBV11-2 and J is TRBJ2-1, with D possibly matching TRBD1 (5 bases). CDR1 SGHAT and CDR2 FQNNGV come from the germline V gene. The CDR3 length is 16 residues. V was shortened by 1 base and J by 4 bases, with 14 bases between the two germline ends.

This clone appeared a single time. The chain couples TRBV30 to TRBJ2-2; D might be TRBD2 (5 bases). The CDR3 runs to 14 residues. The V end was cut by 5 bases, the J end by 5 bases, with 15 bases between. Germline lookup yields CDR1 GTSNPN and CDR2 SVGIG (reference sequence). The CDR3 DNA sequence: TGTGCCTGGTGTCGACTACATAGTACCGGGGAGCTGTTTTTT. Its protein product is CAWCRLHSTGELFF.

The chain links TRBV19 to TRBJ2-7; 9 nucleotides line up with TRBD1. The CDR3 has 15 residues. The J segment lost 3 bases and the V segment lost 3 bases, leaving 6 bases of the junction unmatched. Germline CDR1 and CDR2: LNHDA and SQIVND (reference sequence). In DNA, the CDR3 is TGTGCCAGTAGTATGTCGGACAGGGGAGGCTACGAGCAGTACTTC. Translated, it gives CASSMSDRGGYEQYF.

V is TRBV5-8 and J is TRBJ1-4, with 7 positions matching TRBD1. J gave up 3 bases and V 5 bases, and 7 bases lay outside the gene matches. CDR3 length: 15 residues. Per germline, CDR1 SGHTS and CDR2 YDEGEE. In DNA form, the CDR3 reads TGTGCCAGCAGAGAACAGGGGTTGGCTAATGAAAAACTGTTTTTT. Translating gives CASREQGLANEKLFF. Variable domain in full (rest from reference TRBV5-8 and TRBJ1-4): EAGVTQSPTHLIKTRGQQATLRCSPISGHTSVYWYQQALGLGLQFLLWYDEGEERNRGNFPPRFSGRQFPNYSSELNVNALELEDSALYLCASREQGLANEKLFFGSGTQLSVL.